This entry lists 22 T cell receptor beta chains sequenced from one sample in a study of radiotherapy plus CTLA-4 blockade in lung cancer. Some clones are missing from TCRdb's copy, which holds only in-frame ones; the method was immunoSEQ multiplex PCR. The table has more than 35,000 clones, about 85% seen once; the top ten hold 5.8%. The sequencing used peripheral blood, collected from a patient treated with radiotherapy plus ipilimumab. Receptors were obtained from a human donor with non-small cell lung cancer who had stable disease on radiotherapy plus ipilimumab.

The chain uses TRBV19 and TRBJ2-3; maybe TRBD2 (6 bases). Trimming left V 6 bases short and J 1 base short, with 14 bases between. Germline CDR1 and CDR2: LNHDA and SQIVND (reference sequence). The CDR3 has 15 amino acids. CDR3 protein: CASSLPRGGTDTQYF. The CDR3 DNA reads TGTGCCAGTAGCCTCCCACGCGGGGGCACAGATACGCAGTATTTT.

The chain is built from TRBV5-1 and TRBJ2-1; TRBD2 matches at 7 bases. CDR1 and CDR2 from the germline V gene are SGHRS and YFSETQ. V lost 7 bases, J lost 1 base, and 11 bases stayed unmatched. CDR3 length: 16 residues. CDR3 sequence: CASGGVAGSSYNEQFF. The DNA for the CDR3 is TGCGCCAGCGGGGGGGTGGCGGGATCATCCTACAATGAGCAGTTCTTC.

This chain joins TRBV5-5 and TRBJ1-1, with 9 nucleotides matching TRBD1. The CDR3 totals 15 residues. Germline V gene lookup returns CDR1 SGHKS and CDR2 YYEKEE (reference sequence). Trimming took 0 bases from V and 2 from J; bases not matched to a gene: 2. CDR3 loop: CASSLGDRANTEAFF. CDR3 coding DNA: TGTGCCAGCAGCTTGGGGGACAGGGCTAACACTGAAGCTTTCTTT.

This clone was recorded once. The V gene is TRBV27, the J gene TRBJ2-5; 7 nucleotides line up with TRBD2. The DNA end lines up better with TRBJ2-7; the J call may be wrong. The CDR3 totals 13 residues. Germline CDR1 reads MNHEY; CDR2 reads SMNVEV (reference sequence). The CDR3, as DNA: TGTGCCACTGGTTTGGGCGGGGGATACGAGCAGTACTTC. Translating it yields CATGLGGGYEQYF.

This chain connects TRBV11-2 to TRBJ2-1; perhaps TRBD1 as D (5 bases). V was clipped by 3 bases and J by 8 bases, with 20 bases between them. The CDR3 has 16 amino acids. In germline, CDR1 is SGHAT, CDR2 FQNNGV. CDR3 sequence: CASSFGRGRARYEQFF. The CDR3 DNA reads as TGTGCCAGCAGCTTTGGGCGCGGCAGGGCAAGGTATGAGCAGTTCTTC.

The chain couples TRBV19 to TRBJ2-5, with 13 bases aligning to TRBD2. From germline, CDR1 is LNHDA and CDR2 SQIVND (reference sequence). V shed 7 bases and J 4 bases; nucleotides not matched to a gene: 15. This CDR3 is 18 amino acids long. The CDR3 protein is CASTRTSGRRVLPETQYF. The CDR3 DNA is TGTGCCAGTACCCGGACTAGCGGGAGAAGGGTCCTCCCAGAGACCCAGTACTTC.

For this clone: A read error may account for a junction end that differs from germline. The chain employs TRBV7-7 and TRBJ2-1, with 8 bases lining up with TRBD2. The germline CDR1 and CDR2 sequences are SSHAT and FNYEAQ (reference sequence). The CDR3 sequence is 17 residues long. The CDR3 nucleotides are TGTGCTAGCAGCCCTTCCCCTCGGGGACTAGACCTCCATGAGCAGTTCTTC. It is translated as CASSPSPRGLDLHEQFF.

The rearrangement links TRBV28 to TRBJ2-5; weak D call: TRBD1 (5 bases). The germline CDR1 and CDR2 sequences are MDHEN and SYDVKM. Trimming left V 6 bases short and J 4 bases short, with 15 bases between. The CDR3 has 14 residues. DNA of the CDR3: TGTGCCAGCAGCCCCTCTTGGGGCGGAGAGACCCAGTACTTC. Its protein is CASSPSWGGETQYF. Using reference TRBV28 and TRBJ2-5 for the parts outside the CDR3, the full variable domain is DVKVTQSSRYLVKRTGEKVFLECVQDMDHENMFWYRQDPGLGLRLIYFSYDVKMKEKGDIPEGYSVSREKKERFSLILESASTNQTSMYLCASSPSWGGETQYFGPGTRLLVL.

This clone was counted a few times. This sequence joins TRBV4-3 and TRBJ2-2; 9 nucleotides agree with TRBD1. Trimming took 0 bases from V and 8 from J; bases not matched to a gene: 7. There are 16 residues in the CDR3. Germline V gives CDR1 LGHNA, CDR2 YSLEER. CDR3 protein: CASSQERTGGLGELFF. The CDR3 coding sequence is TGCGCCAGCAGCCAAGAGAGAACAGGGGGCTTGGGGGAGCTGTTTTTT.

On this clone itself: Other DNA sequences in the same sample also yield this CDR3. The J gene is TRBJ2-7, the V gene TRBV30; TRBD1 aligns across 11 bases. V shed 3 bases and J 6 bases; nucleotides not matched to a gene: 10. This CDR3 has 15 amino acids. CDR1 and CDR2 (germline): GTSNPN, SVGIG (reference sequence). The CDR3 loop is CAWRDRGPGVREQYF. For the CDR3, the DNA is TGTGCCTGGAGGGACAGGGGGCCTGGAGTGCGCGAGCAGTACTTC.

This chain joins TRBV28 and TRBJ1-1; D is possibly TRBD1 (6 bases). The CDR3 is made up of 18 amino acids. Germline V lookup: CDR1 MDHEN, CDR2 SYDVKM. Trimming shortened V by 6 bases and J by 1 base, and 24 bases separated the two germline ends. This chain's CDR3 is CASSPGRPQGTKNTEAFF. The CDR3 DNA sequence: TGTGCCAGCAGCCCTGGTCGCCCTCAGGGGACGAAGAACACTGAAGCTTTCTTT.

The rearrangement links TRBV7-9 to TRBJ1-5; tentatively, D is TRBD1 (5 bases). CDR1 SEHNR and CDR2 FQNEAQ come from the germline V gene (reference sequence). V was pared by 5 bases and J by 5 bases, with 16 bases between. The CDR3 is 15 amino acids. The CDR3 coding sequence is TGTGCCAGCAGCAATGGGAGGGGAGGGGATCAGCCCCAGCATTTT. Translating gives CASSNGRGGDQPQHF.

V and J are TRBV27 and TRBJ2-7, with D possibly matching TRBD1 (6 bases). There are 15 residues in the CDR3. Trimming removed 7 bases at V and 3 bases at J, with 19 bases between. Germline CDR1 and CDR2: MNHEY and SMNVEV (reference sequence). The DNA of the CDR3 is TGTGCCAGCAAGGAAAGGGGGTACCTACTCTACGAGCAGTACTTC. This sequence encodes CASKERGYLLYEQYF.

This clone has a single count. The gene calls are TRBV19 and TRBJ2-5; tentatively, D is TRBD1 (5 bases). Deletions cut 1 base from V and 5 bases from J, with 11 bases between. This CDR3 comprises 14 residues. Germline CDR1 is LNHDA and CDR2 is SQIVND (reference sequence). CDR3 sequence (DNA): TGTGCCAGTAGTATAGTATGGGGCCGGGAGACCCAGTACTTC. This encodes CASSIVWGRETQYF.

This clone appeared a few times. The rearrangement joins TRBV7-2 to TRBJ1-2; 7 nucleotides agree with TRBD1. V dropped 5 bases and J dropped 4; count of bases not matched to a gene: 4. Germline loops: CDR1 SGHTA, CDR2 FQGNSA. The CDR3 is made up of 13 amino acids. CDR3 nucleotides: TGTGCCAGCAGCCCGGGACAGACCTATGGCTACACCTTC. Translating it yields CASSPGQTYGYTF.

V gene TRBV4-1 combines with J gene TRBJ2-1; 9 nucleotides align to TRBD2. Germline CDR1 MGHRA, CDR2 YSYEKL. The CDR3 has 14 residues. The V segment lost 3 bases and the J segment 9 bases; nucleotides outside the gene matches: 6. The chain's CDR3 is CASSQEREVAEQFF. CDR3 DNA sequence: TGCGCCAGCAGCCAGGAGCGGGAGGTCGCTGAGCAGTTCTTC.

V and J are TRBV6-5 and TRBJ2-3; 7 nucleotides align to TRBD1. The CDR3 runs to 16 residues. Per the germline V gene, CDR1 is MNHEY and CDR2 is SVGAGI. V trimming: 4 bases; J trimming: 3 bases; junction bases outside the gene matches: 10. As DNA, the CDR3 is TGTGCCAGCAGTTCGGGGACCGGGACAGCAACAGATACGCAGTATTTT. As protein: CASSSGTGTATDTQYF.

The chain links TRBV11-2 to TRBJ2-7; 8 positions agree with TRBD2. CDR3 length equals 16 residues. Germline CDR1 is SGHAT and CDR2 is FQNNGV. V gave up 5 bases and J gave up 4 bases; unmatched junction bases: 13. The chain's CDR3 is CASSLSPQAGVYEQYF. Written as DNA, the CDR3 is TGTGCCAGCAGCCTATCCCCTCAAGCGGGAGTTTACGAGCAGTACTTC.

J is TRBJ2-5 and V is TRBV5-6; D is perhaps TRBD1 (6 bases). Trimming removed 5 bases from V and 3 bases from J, with 14 bases in between. The CDR3 has 14 residues. Germline V CDR1 and CDR2: SGHDT, YYEEEE. CDR3 region: CASRSGEYKETQYF. DNA for the CDR3: TGTGCCAGCAGGTCAGGGGAATACAAAGAGACCCAGTACTTC.

The chain links TRBV9 to TRBJ2-7, with 7 bases aligning to TRBD1. Trimming at V came to 0 bases and at J to 4 bases, leaving 7 bases not matched to a gene. Germline V lookup: CDR1 SGDLS, CDR2 YYNGEE. The CDR3 covers 15 residues. For the CDR3, the DNA is TGTGCCAGCAGCGTAGAAGGACAGGCATCTTACGAGCAGTACTTC. Protein sequence: CASSVEGQASYEQYF.

The J gene is TRBJ2-1, the V gene TRBV5-4; possibly TRBD2 for D (6 bases). This CDR3 comprises 18 residues. Germline CDR1 is SGHNT and CDR2 is YYREEE (reference sequence). Deletions cut 1 base from V and 0 bases from J, with 17 bases between. The CDR3 nucleotides read TGTGCCAGCAGCTTGAATAGCGGTCGCGCCAGCTCCTACAATGAGCAGTTCTTC. This sequence encodes CASSLNSGRASSYNEQFF.

V usage is TRBV19 and J usage is TRBJ2-3; 12 positions agree with TRBD2. Germline CDR1 reads LNHDA; CDR2 reads SQIVND (reference sequence). V lost 0 bases and J lost 6; bases outside the gene matches: 4. The CDR3 is 16 amino acids. The CDR3 reads CASSIDGTSGSDTQYF. As DNA, the CDR3 is TGTGCCAGTAGTATAGACGGGACTAGCGGGTCTGATACGCAGTATTTT.